This is a list of T cell receptor beta chains from one sample in a study of cytotoxic CD8 clonotypes in ibrutinib-treated CLL. This table comes from immunoSEQ multiplex PCR, and its TCRdb copy is limited to in-frame clones, with some not included. The table has tens of thousands of clones, around 52% seen once. This specimen consisted of PBMCs, obtained at disease progression, from a patient treated with ibrutinib. The receptors stem from a human donor with chronic lymphocytic leukemia. The CDR3 runs from the conserved cysteine through the conserved F or W. Fields, in order: J gene, clone size, V gene, D gene, CDR3 protein, CDR3 DNA. A D gene is named only where the DNA matches it firmly. Clone size, where shown, is once, few, many, or a class for clones that have expanded.

>TRBJ2-7|NA|TRBV20-1|NA
CSASFVYEQYF
TGCAGTGCTAGCTTTGTGTACGAGCAGTACTTC
>TRBJ1-6|few|TRBV14|NA
CASSQDHYDNSPLHF
TGTGCCAGCAGCCAAGATCACTACGATAATTCACCCCTCCACTTT
>TRBJ2-6|NA|TRBV5-8|NA
CASSQDGGANVLTF
TGTGCCAGCAGCCAAGACGGTGGGGCCAACGTCCTGACTTTC
>TRBJ1-6|NA|TRBV27|NA
CASRSRTNSPLHF
TGTGCCAGCAGGTCCAGGACGAATTCACCCCTCCACTTT
>TRBJ2-5|few|TRBV29-1|NA
CSPRDSGGETQYF
TGCAGCCCCCGGGACTCCGGCGGGGAGACCCAGTACTTC
>TRBJ2-5|NA|TRBV7-2|TRBD1
CASSWRQGAETQYF
TGTGCCAGCAGCTGGAGACAGGGGGCAGAGACCCAGTACTTC
>TRBJ1-1|NA|TRBV11-2|NA
CASSPPMNTEAFF
TGTGCCAGCAGTCCTCCCATGAACACTGAAGCTTTCTTT
>TRBJ2-2|NA|TRBV7-6|NA
CASSLEYRRNTGELFF
TGTGCCAGCAGCTTAGAATACAGAAGGAACACCGGGGAGCTGTTTTTT
>TRBJ2-1|NA|TRBV28|NA
CASSLSGRDRIF
TGTGCCAGCAGTTTATCCGGTAGAGACAGGATCTTC
>TRBJ2-7|few|TRBV10-1|NA
CASSESRRAGLKYF
TGCGCCAGCAGTGAGTCGAGGAGGGCAGGGCTGAAGTACTTC
>TRBJ2-7|NA|TRBV28|NA
CASSLGGSSYEQYF
TGTGCCAGCAGTTTAGGCGGTAGCTCCTACGAGCAGTACTTC
>TRBJ2-7|NA|TRBV27|TRBD1
CASSWDRTNEQYF
TGTGCCAGCAGCTGGGACAGGACCAACGAGCAGTACTTC
>TRBJ2-6|NA|TRBV25-1|TRBD1
CASSETGTGTPGANVLTF
TGTGCCAGCAGTGAGACCGGGACAGGGACTCCTGGGGCCAACGTCCTGACTTTC
>TRBJ1-2|few|TRBV7-2|TRBD1
CASSLDRLSGGGGYTF
TGTGCCAGCAGCTTAGATAGGTTGTCAGGGGGAGGTGGCTACACCTTC
>TRBJ2-1|NA|TRBV11-3|NA
CASSLDTNEQFF
TGTGCCAGCAGCCTGGACACAAATGAGCAGTTCTTC
>TRBJ1-3|NA|TRBV4-1|NA
CASSPDVASGNTIYF
TGCGCCAGCAGCCCGGACGTAGCCTCTGGAAACACCATATATTTT
>TRBJ2-3|NA|TRBV5-1|NA
CASSLFADTDTQYF
TGCGCCAGCAGCTTGTTTGCCGACACAGATACGCAGTATTTT
>TRBJ2-3|NA|TRBV18|TRBD1
CASSPPGQGGGPVLTDTQYF
TGTGCCAGCTCACCACCGGGACAGGGTGGCGGGCCGGTGTTGACAGATACGCAGTATTTT
>TRBJ2-5|NA|TRBV14|NA
CASSHRAGKETQYF
TGTGCCAGCAGCCATCGCGCGGGAAAAGAGACCCAGTACTTC
>TRBJ1-6|NA|TRBV6-6|NA
CASLNGVEATLHF
TGTGCCAGCCTCAACGGTGTGGAGGCCACCCTCCACTTT
>TRBJ1-5|NA|TRBV15|NA
CATSRGGDQPQHF
TGTGCCACCAGCAGAGGTGGGGATCAGCCCCAGCATTTT
>TRBJ1-5|NA|TRBV6-4|NA
CASRGPQGWGYSNQPQHF
TGTGCCAGCAGGGGACCACAGGGTTGGGGTTATAGCAATCAGCCCCAGCATTTT
>TRBJ2-1|NA|TRBV15|TRBD2
CATSRETSDYNEQFF
TGTGCCACCAGCAGAGAAACTAGCGACTACAATGAGCAGTTCTTC
>TRBJ2-5|NA|TRBV18|NA
CASSLTDRQETQYF
TGTGCCAGCTCACTAACAGACAGGCAAGAGACCCAGTACTTC
>TRBJ1-6|many|TRBV7-7|NA
CASIVGSPLHF
TGTGCCAGCATTGTTGGATCACCCCTCCACTTT
>TRBJ1-3|few|TRBV18|NA
CASSPIRDPTGNTIYF
TGTGCCAGCTCACCCATCCGGGATCCAACTGGAAACACCATATATTTT
>TRBJ2-4|once|TRBV9|TRBD1
CASSVGTGAKNIQYF
TGTGCCAGCAGCGTAGGGACAGGGGCCAAAAACATTCAGTACTTC
>TRBJ2-7|few|TRBV5-8|TRBD1
CASSPSGTGTYEQYF
TGTGCCAGCAGCCCCTCCGGGACAGGGACCTACGAGCAGTACTTC
>TRBJ2-1|once|TRBV5-1|NA
CASRLSSYNEQFF
TGCGCCAGCAGACTGAGCTCCTACAATGAGCAGTTCTTC
>TRBJ2-7|NA|TRBV18|NA
CASSPQSGTSYEQYF
TGTGCCAGCTCACCCCAGTCAGGGACCTCCTACGAGCAGTACTTC
>TRBJ1-1|NA|TRBV6-8|NA
CASSYSRLRGTEAFF
TGTGCCAGCAGTTACTCGCGCCTCCGCGGAACTGAAGCTTTCTTT